The entry below describes one TCR beta chain. TCRdb's table, derived via immunoSEQ multiplex PCR, lists solely in-frame clones and lacks some. This table has under 300,000 clones, 88% appearing once. These data originate in a study of blood T cell repertoires in COVID-19. Study as a whole: PBMCs, B-cell-depleted T cells, or T cells provided the cDNA or gDNA that made up the material.

This CDR3 is 14 amino acids long. Germline CDR1 is ENHRY and CDR2 is SYGVKD. Unmatched junction bases numbered 7, after V lost 4 bases and J lost 7 bases. Sequencing input: PBMCs or T cells enriched from blood (not recorded which). The chain carries TRBV10-3 and TRBJ2-1; 7 bases line up with TRBD1. The sequence came from a woman in her 30s who had recovered from COVID-19. CDR3 DNA sequence: TGTGCCATCAGTGCAGTAGACAGGGAGAATGAGCAGTTCTTC. Translation: CAISAVDRENEQFF.